The next 8 T cell receptor beta chains were all read from a single sample in a study of T-cell reconstitution after alpha-beta-depleted transplantation in children. A library of TCRbeta sequences, prepared with unique molecular identifiers, was generated. TCRdb independently ran MiXCR on the PCR reads; one entry per CDR3 protein. The sample lists fewer than 150,000 distinct CDR3 sequences, around a tenth seen once, with around 24% in the top ten. Sequencing was performed on PBMCs, mostly from graft donor cells, taken 180 days after TCRalphabeta/CD19-depleted stem cell transplant. These receptor sequences come from a girl under three years old who had a stem cell transplant for combined immunodeficiency, so the T cells may come from the graft donor.

This chain joins TRBV28 and TRBJ2-5, with D uncertain. The V end was cut by 5 bases, the J end by 3 bases, with 16 bases between. This CDR3 is 15 amino acids long. Per germline, CDR1 MDHEN and CDR2 SYDVKM. CDR3 nucleotides: TGTGCCAGCAGTCCTATCCTCGGACCCGAAGAGACCCAGTACTTC. Its translation: CASSPILGPEETQYF. Full variable domain (outside the CDR3, taken from reference TRBV28 and TRBJ2-5): DVKVTQSSRYLVKRTGEKVFLECVQDMDHENMFWYRQDPGLGLRLIYFSYDVKMKEKGDIPEGYSVSREKKERFSLILESASTNQTSMYLCASSPILGPEETQYFGPGTRLLVL.

On this clonotype: A much larger clone is a single base away; this may be a read error. The CDR3 coding sequence is TGTGCCAGCAGTCCCAGGGACGGGACTGTAGCTTTCTTT. Protein: CASSPRDGTVAFF. The V and J genes are TRBV12-3 or TRBV12-4 and TRBJ1-1, with a possible D match to TRBD1 (5 bases). This CDR3 is built from 13 residues.

The chain links TRBV21-1 to TRBJ2-7; TRBD2, the D gene given by the table, was not confirmed from the DNA. TRBV21-1 is listed as a pseudogene. There are 20 residues in the CDR3. The CDR3 spells CASSKRGDPGLAGGPHEQYF. For the CDR3, the DNA is TGTGCCAGCAGCAAACGGGGAGATCCGGGACTAGCGGGAGGGCCCCACGAGCAGTACTTC.

In this sample, this clonotype turned up a few times. The chain joins TRBV3-1 to TRBJ2-1; 7 bases agree with TRBD2. Germline V gives CDR1 LGHDT, CDR2 YNNKEL (reference sequence). This CDR3 comprises 15 residues. V lost 1 base and J lost 6; bases outside the gene matches: 6. The DNA of the CDR3 is TGTGCCAGCAGCCAAGGCCTAGCGGAGGCCAATGAGCAGTTCTTC. This gives the protein CASSQGLAEANEQFF.

This clonotype appeared a few times. V is TRBV20-1 and J is TRBJ2-3; weak D call: TRBD2 (5 bases). Trimming took off 1 base at V and 2 bases at J, with 10 bases between the two ends. From germline, CDR1 is DFQATT and CDR2 SNEGSKA (reference sequence). The CDR3 loop spans 14 amino acids. The CDR3 protein is CSARGGADTDTQYF. CDR3 nucleotides: TGCAGTGCTAGAGGGGGAGCTGACACAGATACGCAGTATTTT.

The chain has TRBV12-3 or TRBV12-4 and TRBJ2-7; D remains ambiguous. This CDR3 spans 15 amino acids. V was trimmed by 5 bases and J by 2 bases, leaving 16 bases between them. The CDR3 sequence is CASSLEVALTYEQYF. DNA for the CDR3: TGTGCCAGCAGTCTCGAGGTGGCACTCACCTACGAGCAGTACTTC.

This clonotype showed up just a few times. The chain joins TRBV7-2 to TRBJ2-1; TRBD2 matches at 7 bases. This CDR3 is 15 amino acids long. V was pared by 3 bases and J by 2 bases, with 4 bases of the junction left unmatched. Germline assignment: CDR1 SGHTA and CDR2 FQGNSA. The CDR3, as DNA: TGTGCCAGCAGCTTCGGACTAGGAACCTACAATGAGCAGTTCTTC. Translated, it gives CASSFGLGTYNEQFF.

This clonotype showed up just a few times. The V call is TRBV3-1, the J call TRBJ2-4; D possibly matches TRBD1 or TRBD2 (5 bases each). The V end lost 0 bases, the J end lost 4 bases, and 10 bases lay between the germline ends. The CDR3 is 15 residues long. CDR1 LGHDT and CDR2 YNNKEL come from the germline V gene (reference sequence). Here the CDR3 DNA reads TGTGCCAGCAGCCAAGACGTCAGGGAGAAAAACATTCAGTACTTC. This sequence encodes CASSQDVREKNIQYF.